Below, 18 T cell receptor beta chains from the same sample are listed, as sequenced in a study of cytomegalovirus exposure and HLA in healthy donors (dated by TCRdb to 2015 to 2018). To prepare the library, the immunoSEQ multiplex PCR assay was applied. For the multiplex PCR, a mixture combining 60 forward primers for TCR Vbeta segments and 13 reverse primers for TCR Jbeta segments was used. What TCRdb holds here is the immuneACCESS table cut down to in-frame rearrangements. Part of the clones is not present; checked against another copy, under half of the missing clones reflect an unresolved V gene, and the others are unexplained. Recorded for this sample are under 200,000 clones; around 83% of them occurred a single time. Roughly 6.5% of the sample comes from the top ten. The specimen sequenced was PBMCs. These receptors were taken from a man in his forties or fifties in good health and CMV-seropositive.

This sequence joins TRBV5-4 and TRBJ2-5; the D gene is possibly TRBD2 (6 bases). The germline gives CDR1 SGHNT, CDR2 YYREEE (reference sequence). This CDR3 comprises 16 residues. V was cut by 4 bases and J by 1 base, with 17 bases left in between. CDR3 in DNA: TGTGCCAGCAGCCAAGGGACTGACATCCTCCAAGAGACCCAGTACTTC. Its protein is CASSQGTDILQETQYF.

The sample holds one count of this clone. The chain recombines TRBV7-8 with TRBJ2-1, with 12 bases matching TRBD2. Germline CDR1 is SGHVS and CDR2 is FQNEAQ. J lost 1 base, V lost 5 bases, and 9 bases had no gene match. The CDR3 length is 18 residues. The CDR3: CASSQTSGSDISYNEQFF. CDR3 DNA: TGTGCCAGCAGCCAGACTAGCGGGAGTGATATTTCCTACAATGAGCAGTTCTTC. Full variable domain (rest looked up from reference TRBV7-8 and TRBJ2-1): GAGVSQSPRYKVAKRGQDVALRCDPISGHVSLFWYQQALGQGPEFLTYFQNEAQLDKSGLPSDRFFAERPEGSVSTLKIQRTQQEDSAVYLCASSQTSGSDISYNEQFFGPGTRLTVL.

The V gene is TRBV21-1, the J gene TRBJ1-1. TRBV21-1 is marked as a pseudogene. The CDR3 extends over 11 amino acids. CDR3 region: CASTPRTEAFF. DNA for the CDR3: TGTGCCAGCACCCCGAGGACTGAAGCTTTCTTT.

Note on this clone: Different DNA sequences within this sample yield the same CDR3. The V call is TRBV19, the J call TRBJ1-1; no clear D gene. The V end was cut by 1 base, the J end by 0 bases, with 6 bases between. The CDR3 has 14 amino acids. Germline CDR1 and CDR2: LNHDA and SQIVND (reference sequence). As DNA, the CDR3 is TGTGCCAGTAGTATAGGACAAATGAACACTGAAGCTTTCTTT. Amino acid sequence: CASSIGQMNTEAFF.

The V call is TRBV5-1, the J call TRBJ1-2; 9 bases map to TRBD1. The CDR3 is made up of 18 amino acids. Trimming took 3 bases from V and 11 from J; bases not matched to a gene: 23. The germline V gene encodes CDR1 SGHRS and CDR2 YFSETQ. The CDR3 nucleotides are TGCGCCAGCAGCTCCTCAGGGAACAGGGGGCTCATAGGGCCTTGGTACACCTTC. It encodes CASSSSGNRGLIGPWYTF.

J is TRBJ2-7 and V is TRBV5-1; a possible D gene is TRBD2 (7 bases). CDR1 and CDR2 from the germline V gene are SGHRS and YFSETQ. The CDR3 sequence is 15 residues long. The V end lost 0 bases, the J end lost 5 bases, and 15 bases lay between the germline ends. The CDR3 spells CASSLGPGRGDEQYV. CDR3 in DNA: TGCGCCAGCAGCTTGGGACCGGGGAGGGGGGACGAGCAGTACGTC.

The chain recombines TRBV2 with TRBJ2-2, with TRBD1 matching 7 bases. Germline CDR1 is SNHLY and CDR2 is FYNNEI. The length of the CDR3 is 17 residues. V dropped 4 bases and J dropped 3; count of bases not matched to a gene: 11. CDR3 loop: CASSGIDRVRDTGELFF. For the CDR3, the DNA is TGTGCCAGCAGTGGGATAGACAGGGTACGTGACACCGGGGAGCTGTTTTTT.

The genes are TRBV9 and TRBJ2-1, with 8 bases identical to TRBD1. The CDR3 is 15 residues long. Germline lookup yields CDR1 SGDLS and CDR2 YYNGEE. J gave up 2 bases and V 0 bases, and 1 base lay outside the gene matches. The CDR3 reads CASSVEGQAYNEQFF. CDR3 DNA sequence: TGTGCCAGCAGCGTAGAGGGACAGGCCTACAATGAGCAGTTCTTC.

Concerning this clone itself: The same CDR3 can be traced to other DNA sequences in this sample. The chain uses TRBV10-3 and TRBJ1-1, with D possibly TRBD1 on 6 matching bases. Per germline, CDR1 ENHRY and CDR2 SYGVKD. The CDR3 has 15 residues. Trimming took 6 bases from V and 2 from J, leaving 16 bases between them. CDR3 coding DNA: TGTGCCATCAGCGACCCTGGGGGCAGAAACACTGAAGCTTTCTTT. This codes for CAISDPGGRNTEAFF.

The chain combines TRBV6-6 with TRBJ1-1; 7 bases map to TRBD1. This CDR3 contains 14 residues. Germline lookup yields CDR1 MNHNY and CDR2 SVGAGI (reference sequence). The trim removed 7 bases at V and 4 bases at J, leaving 9 bases unmatched. The chain's CDR3 is CASTDRAKGTEAFF. DNA of the CDR3: TGTGCCAGCACAGACAGGGCTAAGGGCACTGAAGCTTTCTTT.

The chain has TRBV15 and TRBJ2-2, with D unclear. Germline loops: CDR1 LNHNV, CDR2 YYDKDF (reference sequence). V lost 3 bases and J lost 3, with 14 bases in between. This CDR3 region has 16 residues. The CDR3 spells CATSRGDWAHTGELFF. In DNA form, the CDR3 reads TGTGCCACCAGCAGGGGCGATTGGGCCCACACCGGGGAGCTGTTTTTT.

V is TRBV5-1 and J is TRBJ1-1; 7 bases align to TRBD1. The CDR3 contains 13 residues. Germline lookup yields CDR1 SGHRS and CDR2 YFSETQ. The V gene end was trimmed by 3 bases and the J gene end by 6 bases; junction bases not matched to a gene: 5. The CDR3 DNA follows: TGCGCCAGCAGCTACGGGACAGACTCTGAAGCTTTCTTT. Translating gives CASSYGTDSEAFF.

The CDR3 loop reads CASSALARTGGTGELFF. As DNA, the CDR3 is TGCGCCAGCAGCGCCCTAGCGCGGACAGGGGGAACCGGGGAGCTGTTTTTT. The gene calls are TRBV5-1 and TRBJ2-2; 10 nucleotides line up with TRBD1. Losses at the gene ends were 4 bases for V and 5 bases for J; bases not matched to a gene: 11. Germline CDR1 SGHRS, CDR2 YFSETQ. The CDR3 length is 17 residues.

The chain employs TRBV19 and TRBJ2-2; D is possibly TRBD2 (5 bases). V was cut by 6 bases and J by 2 bases, with 10 bases left in between. CDR1 and CDR2 (germline): LNHDA, SQIVND (reference sequence). The CDR3 totals 14 residues. The CDR3 region is CASRRELNTGELFF. In DNA, the CDR3 is TGTGCCAGTAGGAGGGAACTAAACACCGGGGAGCTGTTTTTT.

V gene TRBV15 combines with J gene TRBJ1-5; 7 nucleotides match TRBD1. The germline V gene has CDR1 LNHNV and CDR2 YYDKDF (reference sequence). There are 16 residues in the CDR3. With 5 bases clipped from V and 5 bases from J, the junction kept 12 bases outside the gene matches. The CDR3 DNA reads as TGTGCCACCAGCTCCGGGGACAGCTTTCGTCATCAGCCCCAGCATTTT. This encodes CATSSGDSFRHQPQHF. The full variable domain, in which reference TRBV15 and TRBJ1-5 provide the parts outside the CDR3, is DAMVIQNPRYQVTQFGKPVTLSCSQTLNHNVMYWYQQKSSQAPKLLFHYYDKDFNNEADTPDNFQSRRPNTSFCFLDIRSPGLGDTAMYLCATSSGDSFRHQPQHFGDGTRLSIL.

The rearrangement links TRBV5-1 to TRBJ2-2, with 10 bases that match TRBD1. V lost 5 bases and J lost 5; bases outside the gene matches: 6. Germline loops: CDR1 SGHRS, CDR2 YFSETQ. This CDR3 contains 15 residues. The CDR3 region is CASSPWTGGTGELFF. DNA of the CDR3: TGCGCCAGCAGTCCATGGACAGGGGGGACCGGGGAGCTGTTTTTT.

V is TRBV6-5 and J is TRBJ1-1; D is undetermined. V lost 7 bases, J lost 1 base, and 13 bases lay in between. The germline V gene has CDR1 MNHEY and CDR2 SVGAGI. The CDR3 sequence is 14 residues long. The CDR3 region has the DNA TGTGCCAGCATCTTGCGGGCGGGGAACACTGAAGCTTTCTTT. Amino acid sequence: CASILRAGNTEAFF.

This clone is a singleton in its sample. The chain uses TRBV5-1 and TRBJ2-5, with D possibly TRBD1 on 6 matching bases. V was trimmed by 7 bases and J by 1 base, leaving 11 bases between them. Germline values: CDR1 SGHRS, CDR2 YFSETQ. The CDR3 contains 13 residues. CDR3 sequence reads: CASHRAAQETQYF. As DNA, the CDR3 is TGCGCCAGCCACAGGGCCGCCCAAGAGACCCAGTACTTC.